A single sample is the source of the 5 T cell receptor beta chains below, sequenced in a study of OX40 agonist ivuxolimab in advanced cancers. TCRdb keeps only in-frame clones here, not all; method: immunoSEQ multiplex PCR. The sample includes just under 95,000 clones, around 86% of them seen just once. The sample here was CD4+ or CD8+ T cells sorted from blood, taken in a trial of the OX40 agonist ivuxolimab. The origin of the receptors is an adult with an advanced solid tumor such as melanoma, head and neck, liver or kidney cancer.

V and J are TRBV6-5 and TRBJ1-2, with no clear D. From germline, CDR1 is MNHEY and CDR2 SVGAGI. This CDR3 comprises 14 residues. Trimming removed 8 bases at V and 0 bases at J, with 13 bases between. In DNA form, the CDR3 reads TGTGCCAGCGGACGCGGACCTCCTAACTATGGCTACACCTTC. Its protein product is CASGRGPPNYGYTF.

The count of this clone is one. V and J are TRBV29-1 and TRBJ1-1; TRBD1 is a possible D gene (5 bases). This CDR3 comprises 12 residues. The ends were cut back, 3 bases at V and 7 bases at J, with 12 bases in the middle. The germline CDR1 and CDR2 sequences are SQVTM and ANQGSEA. The CDR3 bases are TGCAGCGTTGAGGGAGGGGACGGTGAAGCTTTCTTT. This gives the protein CSVEGGDGEAFF.

This chain connects TRBV5-4 to TRBJ2-7; D is perhaps TRBD1 (6 bases). The CDR3 has 17 amino acids. The germline V gene has CDR1 SGHNT and CDR2 YYREEE (reference sequence). Trimming left V 0 bases short and J 0 bases short, with 16 bases between. CDR3 sequence: CASSLGVNRGSSYEQYF. Written as DNA, the CDR3 is TGTGCCAGCAGCTTGGGGGTTAATAGGGGGAGCTCCTACGAGCAGTACTTC. The full variable domain, its missing parts supplied by reference TRBV5-4 and TRBJ2-7, is ETGVTQSPTHLIKTRGQQVTLRCSSQSGHNTVSWYQQALGQGPQFIFQYYREEENGRGNFPPRFSGLQFPNYSSELNVNALELDDSALYLCASSLGVNRGSSYEQYFGPGTRLTVT.

CDR3 protein: CASSESGGYQPQHF. CDR3 coding DNA: TGTGCCAGCAGTGAATCGGGAGGATATCAGCCCCAGCATTTT. The V gene is TRBV6-1, the J gene TRBJ1-5; no clear D gene. This CDR3 contains 14 residues. Germline V lookup: CDR1 MNHNS, CDR2 SASEGT. V dropped 2 bases and J dropped 5 bases, with 10 bases sitting between them.

This clone appeared a single time. This chain joins TRBV5-1 and TRBJ1-1, with a weak D call TRBD1 (6 bases). The CDR3 is made up of 15 amino acids. V was cut by 0 bases and J by 6 bases, with 15 bases left in between. The germline CDR1 and CDR2 sequences are SGHRS and YFSETQ. CDR3 sequence: CASSLDGTKSSEAFF. CDR3 nucleotide sequence: TGCGCCAGCAGCTTGGATGGGACAAAGTCTTCTGAAGCTTTCTTT. The variable domain in full, with the rest retrieved from reference TRBV5-1 and TRBJ1-1, is KAGVTQTPRYLIKTRGQQVTLSCSPISGHRSVSWYQQTPGQGLQFLFEYFSETQRNKGNFPGRFSGRQFSNSRSEMNVSTLELGDSALYLCASSLDGTKSSEAFFGQGTRLTVV.